Sequencing of this TCR beta chain was carried out in a study of cytomegalovirus exposure and HLA in healthy donors. Clones were sequenced by immunoSEQ multiplex PCR, and TCRdb holds only the in-frame ones, with some missing. The repertoire holds some 120,000 clones, with 95% to 97% as singletons. The CDR3 runs to 11 residues. The germline CDR1 and CDR2 sequences are SNHLY and FYNNEI. The V and J ends lost 5 bases and 4 bases respectively, with 6 bases between them. The V call is TRBV2, the J call TRBJ2-7; no firm D call. The sample comprised PBMCs. This sequence was found in a man younger than 35 in good health and CMV-seronegative. CDR3 sequence reads: CASSPPYEQYF. CDR3 sequence (DNA): TGTGCCAGCAGTCCCCCTTACGAGCAGTACTTC.